Sequencing of this T cell receptor beta chain was carried out in a study of blood T cell repertoires in COVID-19. Study details: PBMCs, B-cell-depleted T cells, or T cells were the source of the cDNA or gDNA that made up the material.

As processed by the authors: Quantification of nucleated cells was approximated via reference gene primer amplification. Measured with immunoSEQ multiplex PCR; TCRdb has only the in-frame clones, and not every one. The DNA was the basis for D and trimming; V, J and clone size are from that table. The repertoire includes 180,000 or so clones, roughly nine tenths of them detected once, and roughly 9.7% sits in the top ten. Followed longitudinally, the Seattle patients had been enrolled during active infection. Germline CDR1 SGDLS, CDR2 YYNGEE. Losses at the gene ends were 3 bases for V and 2 bases for J; bases not matched to a gene: 6. The CDR3 covers 15 residues.

Sequencing was carried out using peripheral blood. The chain has TRBV9 and TRBJ2-7; 9 bases match TRBD2. The sequence came from a woman aged 60-75 years with COVID-19, enrolled during active disease. In DNA form, the CDR3 reads TGTGCCAGCAGCGCCGGACTAGCGTCGACCTACGAGCAGTACTTC. This translates into CASSAGLASTYEQYF.